These T cell receptor beta chains were read from a single sample in a study of shared clonotypes between healthy human individuals. The assay was immunoSEQ multiplex PCR, and TCRdb's table has in-frame clones only and misses some. The sample gives a few hundred thousand clones, 70% to 85% of which show up once; about 12% is in the top ten. The sequenced sample was PBMCs. These TCRs come from a woman in her forties in good health. Some clones in this sample may be carry-over from other donors' samples. Both conserved end residues are part of each CDR3. D genes are given only for firm matches. Not every row has a clone size; where given, it reads once, few, many or a size class.

cdr3_length	d_call	v_call	j_call	clone_size	cdr3_nt	cdr3_aa
13	.	TRBV7-9	TRBJ1-2	.	TGCGCCAGCAGCCCAGACACCGCCTATGGCTACACCTTC	CASSPDTAYGYTF
18	.	TRBV2	TRBJ1-4	.	TGTGCCAGCAGCCTTAGACAGGTGGGGCGGTCAACTAATGAAAAACTGTTTTTT	CASSLRQVGRSTNEKLFF
14	.	TRBV7-8	TRBJ2-1	.	TGTGCCAGCACCGTAGCGGTCCCCTACAATGAGCAGTTCTTC	CASTVAVPYNEQFF
15	TRBD2	TRBV5-1	TRBJ2-1	.	TGCGCCAGCAGCTTGTTTAGCGGGAGCAACAATGAGCAGTTCTTC	CASSLFSGSNNEQFF
13	.	TRBV28	TRBJ1-4	.	TGTGCCTCCTCCAGGGCAACTAATGAAAAACTGTTTTTT	CASSRATNEKLFF
14	TRBD2	TRBV10-2	TRBJ2-7	few	TGCGCCAGCAGAGGGACTAGCGGGTCCTACGAGCAGTACTTC	CASRGTSGSYEQYF
12	.	TRBV2	TRBJ1-2	.	TGTGCCAGCAGGGACAGAGTTTATGGCTACACCTTC	CASRDRVYGYTF
19	.	TRBV7-2	TRBJ1-3	many	TGTGCCAGCAGCCCCGCTTCTGGGGGACGACAGAGCTCTGGAAACACCATATATTTT	CASSPASGGRQSSGNTIYF
14	.	TRBV7-2	TRBJ1-2	.	TGTGCCAGCAGCCTCAGACAGGCTAACTATGGCTACACCTTC	CASSLRQANYGYTF
14	.	TRBV7-3	TRBJ1-2	.	TGTGCCAGCAGCCGAGACAGCGACAACTATGGCTACACCTTC	CASSRDSDNYGYTF
15	.	TRBV5-6	TRBJ2-1	.	TGTGCCAGCAGCCAGGACTGGAGCTCCTACAATGAGCAGTTCTTC	CASSQDWSSYNEQFF
15	TRBD2	TRBV28	TRBJ2-7	.	TGTGCCAGCAGTCCCAAGCGGGAGGGCCTAATCGAGCAGTACTTC	CASSPKREGLIEQYF
12	.	TRBV2	TRBJ1-2	many	TGTGCCAGTTCCGGGACACGCTATGGCTACACCTTC	CASSGTRYGYTF